This T cell receptor beta chain emerged from a study of shared clonotypes between healthy human individuals. CDR1 is SGHRS, CDR2 YFSETQ, per germline. The CDR3 spans 14 residues. V dropped 5 bases and J dropped 8 bases, with 17 bases sitting between them. Sorted-subset replicate PCRs used around 200 ng of genomic DNA. This amount corresponded to approximately 30,000 T cell genomes. The repertoire was sequenced with immunoSEQ multiplex PCR; TCRdb's copy has only in-frame clones and lacks some. In the table there are roughly 2,500,000 clones, 80% to 95% of which are singletons. Notes on this clone: Its antigen remains unidentified.

Findings and caveats of the study: Only blood samples were collected, and tissue repertoires likely differ. Naive subsets tended to show greater estimated richness than memory subsets.

The receptor was derived from a man aged 18 to 30 in good health. Some clones in this sample may be carry-over from other donors' samples. The sequenced material came from naive CD4+ T cells from PBMCs. Stated subset: CD45RA+ positively selected. This chain connects TRBV5-1 to TRBJ1-5, with D possibly being TRBD1 (5 bases). CDR3 bases: TGCGCCAGCAGTCCTAACCCCCAAGGGGAGCCCCAGCATTTT. Its translation is CASSPNPQGEPQHF. The full variable domain, completed using reference TRBV5-1 and TRBJ1-5, is KAGVTQTPRYLIKTRGQQVTLSCSPISGHRSVSWYQQTPGQGLQFLFEYFSETQRNKGNFPGRFSGRQFSNSRSEMNVSTLELGDSALYLCASSPNPQGEPQHFGDGTRLSIL.